The sequence of this T cell receptor (beta chain) was determined in a study of shared clonotypes between healthy human individuals (dated by TCRdb to about 2020). Background for the entire study: The cohort comprised a couple of women and three men aged 18 to 49 years. Different laboratories and diverse techniques were used to prepare libraries and sequence TCR repertoires, to increase sequencing depth and limit assay-specific biases. Leukapheresis yielded between about 0.8 and 9.5 billion PBMCs per donor. To estimate repertoire size and how much clonotypes are shared between individuals, the study performed deep sequencing of blood TCR repertoires from five healthy adults. Per donor, three plates each were used for CD4 naive and CD4 memory, two for CD8 naive, and one for CD8 memory. Broad study findings and their caveats: Clonotypes shared by all four sorted-subset donors showed higher generation probabilities than non-shared clonotypes. Pairwise subsampling led to the expectation that sequencing depth would affect the degree of clonotype sharing among donors. Sharing across a few donors was observed for roughly 5% of naive CD4, less than 4% of naive CD8, around 2.5% of memory CD4, and less than 0.45% of memory CD8 clonotypes. Because the study included a small number of donors, the genetic and exposure-history diversity represented was limited. Sampling was restricted to blood, and TCR repertoires in tissues likely differ from the TCR repertoires found in blood. Larger estimated clonotype richness was generally found for naive subsets than for memory subsets. Rarefaction of sorted-subset datasets indicated incomplete sequencing despite the large sequencing depth.

The donors were healthy, HIV-negative adults with no recently reported acute infections or vaccinations. Every donor was a Caucasian adult living in Nashville, Tennessee, USA. Magnetic negative selection was used to enrich CD4+ T cells, after which naive cells were positively selected on CD45RA and the negative fraction became the memory subset. Blood was collected by leukapheresis, and PBMCs were isolated by Ficoll-Histopaque density gradient centrifugation and then cryopreserved in liquid nitrogen vapor phase. Purity and quantity of every magnetically sorted T cell population were checked by analytical flow cytometry. Genomic DNA was isolated from each sorted fraction and quantified by UV absorbance on a Nanodrop 2000c. Clipping removes 3 bases from V and 1 base from J, with 4 as the unmatched junction base count. The germline V gene provides CDR1 MRHNA and CDR2 SNTAGT. Its CDR3 holds 15 amino acids, cysteine through phenylalanine. The kept DNA is CDR3 alone, 45 bases in frame from the first base.

Using the deep immunoSEQ assay, multiplex PCR amplified TCR CDR3 regions from genomic DNA. For each cell subset, the extracted genomic DNA was distributed evenly across all wells of several immunoSEQ 96-well plates, and each plate served as one replicate. For sorted subsets, about 220 ng of genomic DNA, equivalent to 25,000 to 35,000 T cell genomes, went into each replicate PCR. Purified libraries were quantified with a Qubit 3.0 fluorometer, sized on a Bioanalyzer 2100, and re-quantified with the KAPA Library Quantification kit. Every immunoSEQ 96-well plate was sequenced on a separate single-read 150-cycle Illumina NextSeq 550 flow cell. The paper's processing steps were these. The immunoSEQ output contained only junctional sequences without quality scores, so filtering could not match that applied to full-length reads. Sequences were annotated with PyIR, a Python wrapper for IgBLAST v1.9, using IMGT germline references to assign V/J genes and CDR3. Reads were filtered out if the reads had weak V/J assignments (E-value above 1e-6), no CDR3, stop codons, out-of-frame junctions, or ambiguous translated residues. V3J clonotypes were defined as sequences sharing the same inferred V gene, J gene, and CDR3 amino acid sequence. To compute the percentage overlap between repertoires, the number of shared unique clonotypes was divided by the size of the smaller repertoire. Richness of each repertoire was evaluated using RTK rarefaction, the Chao1 estimator, and Recon v2.1 estimates of unobserved clonotypes. Generation probabilities were computed with OLGA for all TCRbeta clonotypes obtained by the gDNA method from a handful of donors. As stored in TCRdb, this immuneACCESS dataset retains in-frame rearrangements with V and J assigned. A fraction of the clones does not appear; measured against another copy, unresolved V genes explain less than half of the discrepancy, and the remainder lacks a known reason. V and J calls and clone size come straight from that table; D and trimming were deduced from the DNA. The sample has approximately 2.5 million clones on record, around 90% of them singletons. Together, the top ten hold around 0.14% of the sample.

With regard to this clone: The antigen it binds to is not known. Per-base qualities were not stored, and no clone one base away is much larger.

Rearrangement joined TRBV6-4 to TRBJ1-1; 8 junctional bases match TRBD1. The TCR sequence derives from a man aged 18-30 years in good health. The source material was naive CD4+ T cells sorted from blood. The cell subset or site label for this specimen denotes: CD45RA+ positively selected. The nucleotide sequence reads as follows: TGTGCCAGCAGTGATCCGGACAGGGAGAACACTGAAGCTTTCTTT. Its amino acids are CASSDPDRENTEAFF.